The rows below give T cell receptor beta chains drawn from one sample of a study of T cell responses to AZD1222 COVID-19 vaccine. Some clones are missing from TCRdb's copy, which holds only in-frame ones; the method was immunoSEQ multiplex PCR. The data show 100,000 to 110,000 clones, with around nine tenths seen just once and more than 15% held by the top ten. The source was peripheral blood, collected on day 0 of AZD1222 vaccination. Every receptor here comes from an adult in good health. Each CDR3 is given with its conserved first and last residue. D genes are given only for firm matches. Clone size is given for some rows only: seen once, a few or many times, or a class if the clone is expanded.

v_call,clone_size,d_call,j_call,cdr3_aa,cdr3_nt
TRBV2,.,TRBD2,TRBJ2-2,CASGDYLNTGELFF,TGTGCCAGCGGGGACTACCTAAACACCGGGGAGCTGTTTTTT
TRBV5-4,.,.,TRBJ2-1,CASSSASEHYNEQFF,TGTGCCAGCAGCAGCGCCAGCGAGCACTACAATGAGCAGTTCTTC
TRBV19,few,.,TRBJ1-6,CASTQGGVGNSPLHF,TGTGCCAGTACCCAAGGGGGAGTAGGCAATTCACCCCTCCACTTT
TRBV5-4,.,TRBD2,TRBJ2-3,CASSTGLANIPDTQYF,TGTGCCAGCAGCACCGGACTAGCGAATATCCCAGATACGCAGTATTTT
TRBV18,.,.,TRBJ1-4,CASSPYQGTEKLFF,TGTGCCAGCTCACCATACCAGGGGACTGAAAAACTGTTTTTT
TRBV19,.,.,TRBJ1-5,CASSFRVSNQPQHF,TGTGCCAGTAGTTTTCGGGTTAGCAATCAGCCCCAGCATTTT
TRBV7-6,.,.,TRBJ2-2,CASSLAGLPLNTGELFF,TGTGCCAGCAGTCTCGCGGGTCTTCCCCTCAACACCGGGGAGCTGTTTTTT
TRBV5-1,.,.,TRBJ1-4,CASSSGGEKLFF,TGCGCCAGCAGCTCGGGGGGTGAAAAACTGTTTTTT
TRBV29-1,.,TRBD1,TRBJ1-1,CSVPAGTGNAFF,TGCAGCGTCCCAGCCGGGACAGGGAATGCTTTCTTT
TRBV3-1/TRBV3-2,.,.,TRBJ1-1,CASSQGHRNTEAFF,TGTGCCAGCAGCCAAGGACACAGGAACACTGAAGCTTTCTTT
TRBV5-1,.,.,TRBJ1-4,CASSSDGRANEKLFF,TGCGCCAGCAGCTCCGACGGTCGGGCTAATGAAAAACTGTTTTTT
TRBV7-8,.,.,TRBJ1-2,CASSARDLQAF,TGTGCCAGCAGCGCCCGGGACTTACAAGCCTTC
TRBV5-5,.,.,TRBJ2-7,CASRPGPNPYEQYF,TGTGCCAGCAGGCCGGGGCCGAACCCCTACGAGCAGTACTTC
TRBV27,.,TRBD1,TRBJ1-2,CASSSHGQGAGYTF,TGTGCCAGCAGTTCCCATGGACAGGGGGCAGGCTACACCTTC
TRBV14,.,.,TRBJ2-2,CASSQVGGLNTGELFF,TGTGCCAGCAGCCAAGTGGGGGGCCTGAACACCGGGGAGCTGTTTTTT
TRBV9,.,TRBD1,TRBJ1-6,CASSVAPGQGAYSPLHF,TGTGCCAGCAGCGTCGCCCCCGGGCAGGGGGCTTATTCACCCCTCCACTTT
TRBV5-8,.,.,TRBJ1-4,CASSHVGTSATNEKLFF,TGTGCCAGCAGCCACGTCGGGACATCTGCAACTAATGAAAAACTGTTTTTT
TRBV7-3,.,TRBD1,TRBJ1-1,CASSSQGDTEAFF,TGTGCCAGCAGCTCCCAGGGGGACACTGAAGCTTTCTTT
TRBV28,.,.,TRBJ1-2,CASSLVTENGYTF,TGTGCCAGCAGTTTGGTGACAGAAAATGGCTACACCTTC
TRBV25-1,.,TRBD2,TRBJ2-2,CASSDVSGVATGELFF,TGTGCCAGCAGTGATGTAAGCGGGGTGGCAACCGGGGAGCTGTTTTTT
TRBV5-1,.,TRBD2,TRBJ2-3,CASSLAGVITDTQYF,TGCGCCAGCAGCCTAGCGGGGGTTATCACAGATACGCAGTATTTT